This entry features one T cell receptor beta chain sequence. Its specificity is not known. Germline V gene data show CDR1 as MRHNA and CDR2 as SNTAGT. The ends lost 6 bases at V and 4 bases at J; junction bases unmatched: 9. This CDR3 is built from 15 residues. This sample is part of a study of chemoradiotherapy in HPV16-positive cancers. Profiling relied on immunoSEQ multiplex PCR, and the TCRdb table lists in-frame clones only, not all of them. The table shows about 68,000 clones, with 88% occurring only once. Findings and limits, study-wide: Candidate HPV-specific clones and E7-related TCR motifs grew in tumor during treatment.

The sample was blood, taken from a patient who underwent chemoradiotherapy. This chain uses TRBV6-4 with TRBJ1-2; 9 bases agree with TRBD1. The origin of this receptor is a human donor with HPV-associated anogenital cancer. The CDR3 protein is CASSQTGQGIYGYTF. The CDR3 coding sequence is TGTGCCAGCAGCCAAACAGGACAGGGGATCTATGGCTACACCTTC.